Presented here are 20 T cell receptor beta chains from one specimen sequenced in a study of shared clonotypes between healthy human individuals. The method was immunoSEQ multiplex PCR; TCRdb's version includes in-frame clones alone and lacks a portion of them. This table has approximately 460,000 clones, approximately 80% appearing once. The specimen sequenced was PBMCs. Every receptor here comes from a woman between 35 and 50 years old in good health. Some clones in this sample may be carry-over from other donors' samples.

This clone was counted between two and nine times. J is TRBJ1-1 and V is TRBV30, with 8 bases aligning to TRBD1. After removal of 3 bases from V and 5 bases from J, the junction contained 8 bases not matched to a gene. CDR3 length: 14 amino acids. Germline CDR1 reads GTSNPN; CDR2 reads SVGIG (reference sequence). In DNA form, the CDR3 reads TGTGCCTGGAGCGGCGGCAGGGGGCAAACTGAAGCTTTCTTT. The encoded protein is CAWSGGRGQTEAFF. The complete variable domain, with remaining parts taken from reference TRBV30 and TRBJ1-1, reads SQTIHQWPATLVQPVGSPLSLECTVEGTSNPNLYWYRQAAGRGLQLLFYSVGIGQISSEVPQNLSASRPQDRQFILSSKKLLLSDSGFYLCAWSGGRGQTEAFFGQGTRLTVV.

The chain employs TRBV18 and TRBJ2-5, with 8 nucleotides matching TRBD1. The tail of the sequence fits TRBJ2-7 better, so the J call may be wrong. Looked up from germline, CDR1 is KGHSH and CDR2 is LQKENI. The CDR3 is 15 amino acids. This chain's CDR3 is CASSPTGTGKYEQYF. CDR3 coding DNA: TGTGCCAGCTCACCAACCGGGACAGGTAAATACGAGCAGTACTTC.

The rearrangement links TRBV19 to TRBJ1-1; TRBD1 aligns across 9 bases. Germline trimming cut 9 bases from V and 4 bases from J; bases unmatched to any gene: 9. Per germline, CDR1 LNHDA and CDR2 SQIVND (reference sequence). The CDR3 totals 14 residues. CDR3 sequence: CASRDREGGTEAFF. DNA of the CDR3: TGTGCCAGCCGGGACAGGGAAGGGGGCACTGAAGCTTTCTTT.

The chain uses TRBV11-2 and TRBJ2-7; 8 positions agree with TRBD2. V was clipped by 3 bases and J by 7 bases; unmatched bases: 8. Germline V lookup: CDR1 SGHAT, CDR2 FQNNGV. The CDR3 spans 14 residues. The CDR3 loop reads CASSFGAGVGEQYF. The CDR3 DNA is TGTGCCAGCAGCTTCGGAGCGGGAGTGGGAGAGCAGTACTTC.

This chain uses TRBV7-6 with TRBJ2-1, with TRBD2 matching over 8 bases. V shed 5 bases and J 8 bases; nucleotides not matched to a gene: 5. The CDR3 runs to 13 residues. Germline V gives CDR1 SGHVS, CDR2 FNYEAQ. The CDR3 protein is CASSTRRGDEQFF. CDR3 DNA sequence: TGTGCCAGCAGCACACGGCGGGGGGATGAGCAGTTCTTC. Based on the CDR3 plus reference TRBV7-6 and TRBJ2-1, the full variable domain is GAGVSQSPRYKVTKRGQDVALRCDPISGHVSLYWYRQALGQGPEFLTYFNYEAQQDKSGLPNDRFSAERPEGSISTLTIQRTEQRDSAMYRCASSTRRGDEQFFGPGTRLTVL.

This clone was detected only a few times. This is likely an artifact of a read error, given a far larger clone one base away. Other DNA sequences of this sample code for an identical CDR3. The V and J genes are TRBV29-1 and TRBJ1-1; D might be TRBD1 (5 bases). CDR1 is SQVTM and CDR2 is ANQGSEA in the germline V gene. V gave up 4 bases and J gave up 6 bases, with 12 bases separating them. This CDR3 region has 12 residues. The CDR3 loop reads CSVAGGIAEAFF. CDR3 sequence (DNA): TGCAGCGTTGCTGGGGGAATCGCTGAAGCTTTCTTT.

The chain combines TRBV30 with TRBJ2-7; maybe TRBD1 (5 bases). CDR1 GTSNPN and CDR2 SVGIG come from the germline V gene (reference sequence). The CDR3 spans 13 residues. This CDR3 is CAARQSQDHEQYF. The CDR3 bases are TGTGCAGCTAGACAGTCTCAGGACCACGAGCAGTACTTC.

This clone has only a few counts. The chain has TRBV6-1 and TRBJ1-1, with 9 bases matching TRBD1. With 4 bases clipped from V and 5 bases from J, the junction kept 5 bases outside the gene matches. Germline CDR1 MNHNS, CDR2 SASEGT. CDR3 length: 14 residues. In DNA form, the CDR3 reads TGTGCCAGCAGTGGGGGACAGGGAGAGACTGAAGCTTTCTTT. It codes for CASSGGQGETEAFF.

For this clone: A far larger clone is one base from this, pointing to a likely read error. The conserved phenylalanine or tryptophan normally closing the CDR3 is absent here, so this likely arose from a read error. The chain combines TRBV30 with TRBJ1-6; tentative D call: TRBD1 (5 bases). Germline values: CDR1 GTSNPN, CDR2 SVGIG (reference sequence). With 0 bases removed from V and 8 bases from J, the gap between germline ends came to 11 bases. The CDR3 extends over 14 amino acids. The CDR3 loop reads CAWSVHGGDSPLHS. The DNA for the CDR3 is TGTGCCTGGAGTGTACATGGGGGGGATTCACCCCTCCACTCT.

The CDR3 is CASRDTGRNYGYTF. The CDR3 DNA reads TGTGCCAGCAGGGATACAGGGCGTAACTATGGCTACACCTTC. The rearrangement uses TRBV27 and TRBJ1-2; D may be TRBD1 (6 bases). Germline CDR1 MNHEY, CDR2 SMNVEV (reference sequence). This CDR3 has 14 amino acids. Trimming stripped 6 bases from V and 1 base from J, with 12 bases between.

The chain is built from TRBV11-2 and TRBJ2-4, with D perhaps assigned TRBD1 or TRBD2 (5 bases each). The CDR3 contains 17 residues. Trimming cost V 2 bases and J 4 bases, with 18 bases left between them. The germline gives CDR1 SGHAT, CDR2 FQNNGV. This chain's CDR3 is CASSLRRPGTDKNIQYF. CDR3 coding DNA: TGTGCCAGCAGCTTAAGGCGGCCCGGGACCGATAAAAACATTCAGTACTTC.

This rearrangement joins TRBV27 to TRBJ1-4, with TRBD1 identical over 7 bases. The CDR3 has 16 amino acids. Germline V lookup: CDR1 MNHEY, CDR2 SMNVEV (reference sequence). Germline trimming cut 6 bases from V and 4 bases from J; bases unmatched to any gene: 11. In DNA form, the CDR3 reads TGTGCCAGCAGCCTTATCGGGGGACAGCTTAATGAAAAACTGTTTTTT. Amino acids: CASSLIGGQLNEKLFF.

This clone was observed a few times. The chain joins TRBV4-2 to TRBJ2-7; possible D gene TRBD2, 5 bases. The germline gives CDR1 LGHNA, CDR2 YNFKEQ. Deletions cut 0 bases from V and 0 bases from J, with 15 bases between. The CDR3 totals 17 residues. CDR3 in amino acids: CASSQDNLPTSSYEQYF. DNA for the CDR3: TGTGCCAGCAGCCAAGATAATCTTCCTACTAGCTCCTACGAGCAGTACTTC.

Notes on this clone: With a much larger clone just one base away, this may be a read error. This chain connects TRBV29-1 to TRBJ2-1; TRBD2 agrees at 8 bases. V trimming: 5 bases; J trimming: 6 bases; junction bases outside the gene matches: 12. The CDR3 totals 15 residues. Germline CDR1 is SQVTM and CDR2 is ANQGSEA. CDR3 nucleotide sequence: TGCAGCGTTCGTCTCGCACCGGGGGGGGGCAATGAGCAGTTCTTC. This codes for CSVRLAPGGGNEQFF.

About this clone itself: A far larger clone is one base from this, pointing to a likely read error. The genes are TRBV20-1 and TRBJ1-2, with unresolved D. This CDR3 contains 10 residues. Per the germline V gene, CDR1 is DFQATT and CDR2 is SNEGSKA (reference sequence). Here the CDR3 DNA reads TGCAGTGCAGCAGATTATGGCTACGCCTTC. This translates into CSAADYGYAF.

As to this clone: With only one base between it and a far larger clone, this is likely a read error. The chain links TRBV2 to TRBJ1-1; 7 nucleotides line up with TRBD1. The germline gives CDR1 SNHLY, CDR2 FYNNEI. CDR3 length equals 12 residues. The CDR3 bases are TGTGCCAGCCATCCCACAGGGGATTATACTCTCTTT. It yields the protein CASHPTGDYTLF.

The chain joins TRBV5-1 to TRBJ2-7; 10 bases align to TRBD1. Germline V gene lookup returns CDR1 SGHRS and CDR2 YFSETQ. V dropped 4 bases and J dropped 2; count of bases not matched to a gene: 12. This CDR3 is 17 amino acids long. The CDR3 coding sequence is TGCGCCAGCAGCCCGGGAGGCGCGGGACAGGGGACCTACGAGCAGTACTTC. Amino acid sequence: CASSPGGAGQGTYEQYF.

The chain employs TRBV6-1 and TRBJ2-5, with 10 bases aligning to TRBD1. Per the germline V gene, CDR1 is MNHNS and CDR2 is SASEGT. The CDR3 is 15 amino acids. V was pared by 3 bases and J by 1 base, with 2 bases of the junction left unmatched. The CDR3 here is CASSDRDRGQETQYF. In DNA, the CDR3 is TGTGCCAGCAGTGATCGGGACAGGGGCCAAGAGACCCAGTACTTC.

The chain recombines TRBV7-2 with TRBJ1-5; a possible D gene is TRBD1 (5 bases). V dropped 4 bases and J dropped 2 bases, with 12 bases sitting between them. CDR3 length: 15 residues. CDR1 is SGHTA and CDR2 is FQGNSA in the germline V gene. The CDR3 here is CASSSSGGGNQPQHF. DNA for the CDR3: TGTGCCAGCAGCTCCTCGGGGGGAGGCAATCAGCCCCAGCATTTT. The whole variable domain, filled in from reference TRBV7-2 and TRBJ1-5, reads GAGVSQSPSNKVTEKGKDVELRCDPISGHTALYWYRQSLGQGLEFLIYFQGNSAPDKSGLPSDRFSAERTGGSVSTLTIQRTQQEDSAVYLCASSSSGGGNQPQHFGDGTRLSIL.

Concerning this clone itself: Other DNA sequences from this sample encode an identical CDR3 as well. V usage is TRBV9 and J usage is TRBJ2-7; D gene ambiguous. Germline CDR1 and CDR2: SGDLS and YYNGEE. The CDR3 totals 13 residues. Trimming left V 0 bases short and J 1 base short, with 5 bases between. The CDR3 nucleotides read TGTGCCAGCAGCGTAGGTGGATCCTACGAGCAGTACTTC. It encodes CASSVGGSYEQYF.